This paragraph reports one T cell receptor (beta chain). This entry is derived from a study of control samples from healthy donors and cancer patients. TCRdb's table, derived via immunoSEQ multiplex PCR, lists solely in-frame clones and lacks some. The sample holds about 90,000 clones, about nine tenths seen once. The source material was blood. This TCR derives from a woman between 18 and 29 years old in good health.

The CDR3: CASSQEALYEQYF. CDR3 coding DNA: TGTGCCAGCAGCCAAGAAGCCCTCTACGAGCAGTACTTC. This rearrangement joins TRBV3-1 (or the pseudogene TRBV3-2) to TRBJ2-7, with D uncertain. The CDR3 is made up of 13 amino acids. The V end was cut by 0 bases, the J end by 3 bases, with 6 bases between. CDR1 is LGHDT and CDR2 is YNNKEL in the germline V gene (reference sequence).